The 6 T cell receptor beta chains listed next were all sequenced from one sample in a study of neurological immune-mediated disorders. TCRdb itself ran the 5' RACE reads through MiXCR, one entry per CDR3 protein. The sample records roughly 25,000 distinct CDR3 sequences, under 15% being singletons. The time point denotes: technical triplicate 1. Sample: CD4+ T cells from blood. The source of these receptors is a female donor with HTLV-1-associated myelopathy (HAM/TSP).

This clonotype is medium-sized (0.01 to 0.1%) in the sample. The gene calls are TRBV20-1 and TRBJ2-5, with a tentative D call TRBD2 (6 bases). The length of the CDR3 is 14 residues. V gave up 6 bases and J gave up 2 bases, with 16 bases separating them. Germline V gives CDR1 DFQATT, CDR2 SNEGSKA (reference sequence). CDR3 protein: CSAMTSLSQETQYF. For the CDR3, the DNA is TGCAGTGCAATGACTAGTCTGTCACAAGAGACCCAGTACTTC.

At least ten counts were recorded for this clonotype. The rearrangement links TRBV20-1 to TRBJ2-1; 16 bases fit TRBD2. V trimming: 1 base; J trimming: 3 bases; junction bases outside the gene matches: 6. Germline V CDR1 and CDR2: DFQATT, SNEGSKA (reference sequence). CDR3 size: 18 residues. The CDR3 sequence is CSARGPGLAGGGYNEQFF. The CDR3 bases are TGCAGTGCTAGAGGGCCGGGACTAGCGGGGGGGGGCTACAATGAGCAGTTCTTC.

This clonotype was counted many times. For the CDR3, the DNA is TGCAGTGCTAATCGTCGGGAGGGAAAATACGAGCAGTACTTC. This codes for CSANRREGKYEQYF. V usage is TRBV20-1 and J usage is TRBJ2-7, with 8 bases fitting TRBD2. CDR1 is DFQATT, CDR2 SNEGSKA, per germline (reference sequence). The CDR3 extends over 14 amino acids. V trimming: 4 bases; J trimming: 4 bases; junction bases outside the gene matches: 9.

This clonotype was counted ten times or more. The chain couples TRBV20-1 to TRBJ2-7; 10 bases align to TRBD2. The germline gives CDR1 DFQATT, CDR2 SNEGSKA (reference sequence). This CDR3 is built from 16 residues. J gave up 7 bases and V 1 base, and 13 bases lay outside the gene matches. The chain's CDR3 is CSARAVLEREGLEQYF. For the CDR3, the DNA is TGCAGTGCTAGAGCTGTCCTTGAGCGGGAGGGCCTGGAGCAGTACTTC.

Comment on this clonotype: At one boundary the junction diverges from the germline segment, which might be a read error. This chain uses TRBV5-6 with TRBJ2-4; no reliable D call. Germline CDR1 SGHDT, CDR2 YYEEEE. The CDR3 length is 15 residues. The CDR3 nucleotides are TGTGCCAGTAGCTTTTACCGCGGATATAAAAACATTCAGTACTTC. This translates into CASSFYRGYKNIQYF.

This clonotype has ten or more counts. The chain carries TRBV2 and TRBJ2-1, with 9 nucleotides matching TRBD1. CDR3 length: 14 residues. After removal of 3 bases from V and 3 bases from J, the junction contained 0 bases not matched to a gene. Germline assignment: CDR1 SNHLY and CDR2 FYNNEI. The CDR3 reads CASSEGQGYNEQFF. CDR3 in DNA: TGTGCCAGCAGTGAGGGACAGGGCTACAATGAGCAGTTCTTC.